Below, one T cell receptor beta chain is given with its context. Its specific antigen is unknown. Base qualities are not provided; no much larger clone lies one nucleotide away. Genomic DNA was extracted from sorted cells for sequencing of the TCRbeta CDR3 region. The immunoSEQ Assay was used to sequence the TCRbeta CDR3 regions. The source is immuneACCESS, and TCRdb retained only in-frame sequences with V and J called. Part of the clones is not carried over; for the studies checked, unresolved V genes explain less than half of this, and the remainder is unexplained. Recorded for this sample are some 90,000 clones; just over 90% of them occurred a single time. The ten most abundant clones make up less than 0.35% of the sample. Patients with autoimmune disease history or receiving systemic immunosuppression were excluded from the trial. Peripheral blood for TCR sequencing was collected from all dose cohorts at baseline, on cycle 4 day 1, and on cycle 7 day 1. The samples were taken from a phase I, first-in-human, multicenter, open-label dose-escalation trial of ivuxolimab. Adults with locally advanced or metastatic melanoma, renal cell, hepatocellular, or head and neck squamous cell carcinoma were enrolled in the trial. Before TCR sequencing, CD4+ T cells and CD8+ T cells from peripheral blood were sorted into separate populations.

The record originates from a study of OX40 agonist ivuxolimab in advanced cancers. About the study as a whole: Ivuxolimab was a fully human IgG2 agonistic monoclonal antibody targeting the costimulatory receptor OX40 (CD134). Patients were allowed to have had prior anti-PD-1, anti-PD-L1 or anti-CTLA-4 therapy, and less than 45% of the dose-escalation patients had previously received checkpoint inhibitors. Intravenous ivuxolimab was administered to patients every 2 weeks at six dose levels: 0.01, 0.1, 0.3, 1.5, 3 and 10 mg/kg. In the dose-escalation cohort, approximately 83% of patients were male, and the mean age was approximately 60 years with a range of about 23 to 79. The purpose of peripheral TCRbeta sequencing was to test whether ivuxolimab changed TCR sequence diversity and led to clonal T-cell expansion. Partial responses occurred in three dose-escalation patients: two with cutaneous melanoma and one with hepatocellular carcinoma. Of the roughly 53 patients in dose escalation, some 20 had hepatocellular carcinoma, some 15 had melanoma, 9 had renal cell carcinoma and 9 had head and neck cancer. The monotherapy dose-escalation portion (N of about 47 patients) of the phase I ivuxolimab trial is reported in the paper. Points the paper makes about the study in general: In the 0.1-3.0 mg/kg groups, partial responders were among the patients with the lowest normalized peripheral clonal expansion, particularly in CD8+ T cells. The antigen specificity of the clonally expanded peripheral T cells was not determined. Low levels of normalized T-cell clonal expansion were also shown by some nonresponding patients. After ivuxolimab, expanded clones were on average more numerous among CD8+ T cells than among CD4+ T cells. At doses of 0.1 to 3.0 mg/kg, clonal expansion of both CD4+ and CD8+ T cells in blood was seen between baseline and week 6.

The cysteine opens and the phenylalanine closes a CDR3 of 15 amino acids. The CDR3 DNA has 45 bases and is translated from base 1. The germline V gene sets CDR1 to MNHNS and CDR2 to SASEGT. V and J are truncated by 6 bases and 4 bases respectively, leaving an intervening sequence of 16 bases. Sequenced material: CD4+ or CD8+ T cells sorted from blood, taken in a trial of the OX40 agonist ivuxolimab. The origin of this receptor is an adult with an advanced solid tumor such as melanoma, head and neck, liver or kidney cancer. Rearrangement joined TRBV6-1 to TRBJ1-3; TRBD1 is a weak D gene call, 6 bases matching. The nucleotide sequence is given as TGTGCCAGCAGAGAACAGGGAGTCTCAGGAAACACCATATATTTT. It is translated as CASREQGVSGNTIYF.